A single sample gave rise to the 5 T cell receptor beta chains below, sequenced in a study of shared clonotypes between healthy human individuals. Libraries were prepared by immunoSEQ multiplex PCR; TCRdb keeps only in-frame clonotypes and omits some of them. The data contain about 610,000 clones, about 95% of them singletons. Naive CD8 cells, CD45RO-negative and positively selected for CCR7, excluded terminally differentiated effector memory CD45RA+ cells. Sequencing used naive CD8+ T cells sorted from blood. These receptors all stem from a woman aged 25 to 39 in good health.

In this sample, this clone turned up once. The genes are TRBV23-1 and TRBJ2-4; 7 bases are a match to TRBD2. TRBV23-1 is placed among ORFs of uncertain function. The length of the CDR3 is 13 residues. V lost 6 bases to trimming and J lost 8 bases; unmatched junction nucleotides: 7. CDR3 DNA: TGCGCCAGCAGCCAAGGCGGGGGTCACATTCAGTACTTC. Protein: CASSQGGGHIQYF.

The J gene is TRBJ2-7, the V gene TRBV4-2, with D hard to call. Germline loops: CDR1 LGHNA, CDR2 YNFKEQ. CDR3 length: 14 residues. Trimming left V 1 base short and J 0 bases short, with 7 bases between. The CDR3 DNA reads TGTGCCAGCAGCCAAGGCGCGAGCTCCTACGAGCAGTACTTC. Translation gives CASSQGASSYEQYF.

The rearrangement links TRBV4-1 to TRBJ1-4, with 7 nucleotides matching TRBD1. Trimming cost V 4 bases and J 5 bases; bases outside gene matches: 7. The CDR3 sequence is 15 residues long. The germline gives CDR1 MGHRA, CDR2 YSYEKL. The CDR3 DNA reads as TGCGCCAGCAGCCTAAAACAGGGGCGGAATGAAAAACTGTTTTTT. It is translated as CASSLKQGRNEKLFF.

This chain links TRBV6-1 with TRBJ2-2, with 7 bases matching TRBD1. The germline V gene has CDR1 MNHNS and CDR2 SASEGT. Trimming took 4 bases from V and 7 from J; bases not matched to a gene: 6. The CDR3 length is 14 residues. In nucleotides, the CDR3 is TGTGCCAGCAGTGTCGACAGGGCTGTCGGGGAGCTGTTTTTT. Its translation is CASSVDRAVGELFF.

The sample holds one count of this clone. V and J are TRBV7-9 and TRBJ2-7; 10 nucleotides line up with TRBD2. The CDR3 is made up of 16 amino acids. The junction had 6 bases not matched to a gene; V was cut back by 1 base and J by 3 bases. Per germline, CDR1 SEHNR and CDR2 FQNEAQ (reference sequence). The CDR3 DNA sequence: TGTGCCAGCAGCTTAGGGGCTAGCGGGAGACTCTACGAGCAGTACTTC. This gives the protein CASSLGASGRLYEQYF.